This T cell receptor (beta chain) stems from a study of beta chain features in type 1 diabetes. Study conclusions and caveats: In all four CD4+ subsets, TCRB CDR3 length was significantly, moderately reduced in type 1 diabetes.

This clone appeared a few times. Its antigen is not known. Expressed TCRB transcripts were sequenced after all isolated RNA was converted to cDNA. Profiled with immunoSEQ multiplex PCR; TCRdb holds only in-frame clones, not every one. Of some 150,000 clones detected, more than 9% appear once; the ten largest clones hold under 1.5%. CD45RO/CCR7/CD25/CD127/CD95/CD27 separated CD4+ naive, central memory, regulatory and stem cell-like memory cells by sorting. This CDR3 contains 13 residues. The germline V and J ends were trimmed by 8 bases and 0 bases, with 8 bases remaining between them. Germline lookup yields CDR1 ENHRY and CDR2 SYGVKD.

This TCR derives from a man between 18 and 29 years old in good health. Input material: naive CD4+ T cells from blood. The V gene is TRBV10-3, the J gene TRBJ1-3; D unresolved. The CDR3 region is CAIAQSSGNTIYF. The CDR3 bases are TGTGCCATCGCACAGAGCTCTGGAAACACCATATATTTT.